The clone carrying this T cell receptor (beta chain) was counted ten times or more. Time point: newly diagnosed GD, antithyroid drugs for less than 3 months. PBMCs provided the RNA from which the TCR library was made. This sample stems from a study of regulatory T cells in long-lasting Graves disease. Investigators prepared the TCR beta libraries by applying iRepertoire HTBI primers and Arm-PCR of CDR3 regions. TCRdb ran MiXCR on the multiplex PCR reads and lists one entry per CDR3 protein. The sample includes about half a million distinct CDR3 sequences, around 12% of them seen just once. The length of the CDR3 is 14 residues. V dropped 3 bases and J dropped 0 bases, with 7 bases sitting between them. The data also belong to a second study, concerning T cells in Graves' hyperthyroidism and ophthalmopathy.

The receptor was derived from a woman in her twenties or thirties with Graves disease. Sequencing used peripheral blood mononuclear cells (PBMCs), obtained at new diagnosis, from a patient treated with antithyroid drugs. This chain joins TRBV12-3 or TRBV12-4 and TRBJ2-3, with D perhaps being TRBD1 or TRBD2 (5 bases each). CDR3 loop: CASSFGGSTDTQYF. The CDR3 DNA sequence: TGTGCCAGCAGTTTTGGGGGAAGCACAGATACGCAGTATTTT.